A selection of T cell receptor beta chains follows, all from one sample in a study of sequential checkpoint blockade in melanoma. Clones were sequenced by immunoSEQ multiplex PCR, and TCRdb holds only the in-frame ones, with some missing. The sample consists of about 40,000 clones, 70% to 90% of them appearing once. The sample here was CD8+ T cells sorted from blood (inferred from file names), taken from a patient given nivolumab and ipilimumab in sequence. The receptors were sampled from a human donor with melanoma. Each CDR3 is given with its conserved first and last residue. A D gene is named only where the DNA matches it firmly. Size is omitted from some rows. Given values are once, few, many or a class for expanded clones.

CDR3 protein | CDR3 DNA | clone size | V gene | D gene | J gene
CASSQSTDTQYF | TGTGCCAGCAGTCAAAGCACAGATACGCAGTATTTT | . | TRBV28 | . | TRBJ2-3
CASSDWDRNLYGYTF | TGCGCCAGCAGCGATTGGGACAGGAACCTCTATGGCTACACCTTC | . | TRBV5-1 | TRBD1 | TRBJ1-2
CASSDVSGTRIGEETQYF | TGTGCCAGCAGTGATGTGAGCGGGACCCGAATAGGGGAAGAGACCCAGTACTTC | . | TRBV2 | TRBD2 | TRBJ2-5
CASSHRTETYEQYF | TGTGCCAGCAGCCATCGGACAGAAACCTACGAGCAGTACTTC | . | TRBV7-9 | . | TRBJ2-7
CASSSVLAHEQFF | TGTGCCAGCAGCTCGGTACTAGCCCATGAGCAGTTCTTC | . | TRBV7-6 | . | TRBJ2-1
CASSWTGGQETQYF | TGTGCCAGCAGCTGGACGGGAGGCCAAGAGACCCAGTACTTC | . | TRBV7-3 | TRBD2 | TRBJ2-5
CASRPTGEWSTEAFF | TGTGCCAGTAGACCGACAGGGGAATGGAGCACTGAAGCTTTCTTT | . | TRBV19 | TRBD1 | TRBJ1-1
CASSSSTGGGFNYGYTF | TGTGCCAGCAGCTCCTCTACAGGGGGCGGCTTTAACTATGGCTACACCTTC | . | TRBV7-9 | TRBD1 | TRBJ1-2
CASSGPTETQYF | TGTGCCAGCAGCGGGCCCACAGAGACCCAGTACTTC | . | TRBV9 | . | TRBJ2-5
CASRRRQGIYTDTQYF | TGTGCCAGCAGACGGCGGCAGGGGATATACACAGATACGCAGTATTTT | . | TRBV28 | . | TRBJ2-3
CASSLYPSGLAGGPFTDTQYF | TGTGCCAGCAGTCTCTACCCCTCGGGACTAGCGGGAGGACCCTTCACAGATACGCAGTATTTT | . | TRBV27 | TRBD2 | TRBJ2-3
CASSSRQGGVGETQYF | TGTGCCAGCTCTTCTAGGCAGGGGGGCGTCGGAGAGACCCAGTACTTC | few | TRBV18 | . | TRBJ2-5
CASSPLPGTENTGELFF | TGCGCCAGCAGCCCTCTACCCGGGACAGAGAACACCGGGGAGCTGTTTTTT | . | TRBV5-1 | TRBD1 | TRBJ2-2
CASSVEADTDTQYF | TGTGCCAGCAGCGTAGAAGCGGACACAGATACGCAGTATTTT | . | TRBV9 | . | TRBJ2-3
CASSPEVSVLWTGISYEQYF | TGTGCCAGCAGCCCAGAGGTTTCGGTTTTGTGGACAGGGATATCCTACGAGCAGTACTTC | . | TRBV11-3 | TRBD1 | TRBJ2-7
CASSVDRVTEAFF | TGTGCCAGCAGCGTAGACAGGGTCACTGAAGCTTTCTTT | few | TRBV9 | . | TRBJ1-1
CASSFLVGGGNQPQHF | TGTGCCAGCAGTTTTCTTGTGGGGGGAGGCAATCAGCCCCAGCATTTT | few | TRBV28 | . | TRBJ1-5
CASSQGGQGNYGYTF | TGCGCCAGCAGCCAAGGTGGACAGGGAAACTATGGCTACACCTTC | . | TRBV4-1 | TRBD1 | TRBJ1-2
CASSTTGTGVNYGHTF | TGTGCCAGTAGTACAACCGGGACAGGGGTAAACTATGGCCACACCTTC | . | TRBV19 | TRBD1 | TRBJ1-2
CASSEGGTEAFF | TGTGCCAGCAGCGAGGGGGGGACTGAAGCTTTCTTT | . | TRBV9 | . | TRBJ1-1
CASSLFSGSGTDTQYF | TGTGCCAGCAGCTTATTTAGCGGGAGTGGAACAGATACGCAGTATTTT | . | TRBV7-3 | TRBD2 | TRBJ2-3
CATSDPLGTVVYEQYF | TGTGCCACCAGCGACCCGCTCGGGACAGTTGTCTACGAGCAGTACTTC | . | TRBV15 | TRBD1 | TRBJ2-7